This TCR beta chain came from a study of blood T cell repertoires in COVID-19. On the study more broadly: COVID-19 samples from acute and convalescent phases originated in the United States, Italy and Spain. PBMCs, B-cell-depleted T cells, or T cells provided the cDNA or gDNA that made up the material.

Original handling: Nucleated cell number was recorded as an estimate derived from reference gene primer amplification. Generated by immunoSEQ multiplex PCR, the TCRdb table keeps only in-frame clones and is missing some. V, J and clone size are taken as reported in that table, and D and trimming were inferred from the DNA itself. The sample contains about 240,000 clones, approximately 82% of which appear only once. The V gene's germline CDR1 is LNHNV and CDR2 YYDKDF (reference sequence). The CDR3 consists of 13 residues. V shed 0 bases and J shed 1 base, with 4 bases lying between them. The sequencing input was peripheral blood. The source is a woman aged 18-29 years with acute or convalescent COVID-19. The chain employs TRBV15 and TRBJ2-7; no clear D gene. The CDR3 DNA reads TGTGCCACCAGCAGAGAGGAGTCCTACGAGCAGTACTTC. Translating it yields CATSREESYEQYF.